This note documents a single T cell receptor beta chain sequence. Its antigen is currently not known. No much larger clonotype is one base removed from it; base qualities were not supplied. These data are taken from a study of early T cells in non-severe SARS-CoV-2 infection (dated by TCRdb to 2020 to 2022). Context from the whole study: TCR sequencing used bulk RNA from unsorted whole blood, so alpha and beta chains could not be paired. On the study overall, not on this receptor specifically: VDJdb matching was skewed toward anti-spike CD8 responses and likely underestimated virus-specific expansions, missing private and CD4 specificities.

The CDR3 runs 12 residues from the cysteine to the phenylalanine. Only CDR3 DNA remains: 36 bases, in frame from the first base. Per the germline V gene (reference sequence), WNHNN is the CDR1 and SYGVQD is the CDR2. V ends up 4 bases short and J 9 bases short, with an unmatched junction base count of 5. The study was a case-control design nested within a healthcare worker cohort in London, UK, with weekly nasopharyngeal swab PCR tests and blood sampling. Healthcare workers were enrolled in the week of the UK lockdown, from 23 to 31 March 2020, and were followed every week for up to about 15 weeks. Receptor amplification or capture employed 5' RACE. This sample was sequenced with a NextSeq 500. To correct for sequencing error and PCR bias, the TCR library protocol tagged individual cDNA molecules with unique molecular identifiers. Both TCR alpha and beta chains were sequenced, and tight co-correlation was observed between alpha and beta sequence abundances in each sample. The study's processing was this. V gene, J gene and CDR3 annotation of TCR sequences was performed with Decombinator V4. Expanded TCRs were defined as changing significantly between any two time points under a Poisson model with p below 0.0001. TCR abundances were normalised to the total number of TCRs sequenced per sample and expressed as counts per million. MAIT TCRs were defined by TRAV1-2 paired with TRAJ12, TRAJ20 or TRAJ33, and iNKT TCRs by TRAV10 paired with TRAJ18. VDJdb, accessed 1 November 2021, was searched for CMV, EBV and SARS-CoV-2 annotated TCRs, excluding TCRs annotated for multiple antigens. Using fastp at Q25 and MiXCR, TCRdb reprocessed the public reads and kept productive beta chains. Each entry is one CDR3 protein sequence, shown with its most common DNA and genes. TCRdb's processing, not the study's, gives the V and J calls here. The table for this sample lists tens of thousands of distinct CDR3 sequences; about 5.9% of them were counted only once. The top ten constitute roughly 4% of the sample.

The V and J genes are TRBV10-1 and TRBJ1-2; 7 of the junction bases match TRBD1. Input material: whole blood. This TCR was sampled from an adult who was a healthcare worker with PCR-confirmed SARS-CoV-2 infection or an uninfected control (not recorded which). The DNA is TGCGCCAGCAGTGGGGACAGTCGAAGCTACACCTTC. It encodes CASSGDSRSYTF.